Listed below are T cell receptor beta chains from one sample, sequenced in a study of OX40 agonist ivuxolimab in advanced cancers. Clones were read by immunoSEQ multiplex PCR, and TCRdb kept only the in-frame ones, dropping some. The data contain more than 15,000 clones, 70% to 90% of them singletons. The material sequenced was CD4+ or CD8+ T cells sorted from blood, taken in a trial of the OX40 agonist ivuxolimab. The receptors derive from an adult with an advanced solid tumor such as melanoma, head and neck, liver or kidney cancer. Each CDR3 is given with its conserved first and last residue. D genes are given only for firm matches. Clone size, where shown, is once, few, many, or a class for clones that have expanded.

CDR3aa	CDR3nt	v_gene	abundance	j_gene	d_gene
CARSGKRDRGYEQYF	TGTGCCAGAAGCGGAAAACGGGACAGGGGCTACGAGCAGTACTTC	TRBV5-3	once	TRBJ2-7	TRBD1
CASSQVDLGFSYNEQFF	TGCGCCAGCAGCCAAGTAGACTTAGGGTTTTCCTACAATGAGCAGTTCTTC	TRBV4-1	few	TRBJ2-1	-
CSVSGVHGYTF	TGCAGCGTTTCAGGGGTCCATGGCTACACCTTC	TRBV29-1	-	TRBJ1-2	-
CASSPGLGSYEQYF	TGTGCCAGCAGCCCCGGATTGGGATCCTACGAGCAGTACTTC	TRBV7-7	-	TRBJ2-7	-
CASSPRAGYTDTQYF	TGTGCCAGCAGCCCCAGAGCGGGATACACAGATACGCAGTATTTT	TRBV11-3	-	TRBJ2-3	TRBD2
CASSNRGGNEKLFF	TGTGCCAGCAGCAACAGGGGGGGGAATGAAAAACTGTTTTTT	TRBV27	-	TRBJ1-4	TRBD1
CASSLGLQGIQPQHF	TGTGCCAGCAGCTTGGGGCTCCAGGGCATTCAGCCCCAGCATTTT	TRBV5-6	-	TRBJ1-5	-
CASSLGSGGAYNEQFF	TGTGCCAGCAGCTTAGGGAGCGGGGGGGCCTACAATGAGCAGTTCTTC	TRBV7-6	-	TRBJ2-1	TRBD2
CASTLGTGGQPQHF	TGTGCCTCAACCTTAGGGACAGGGGGTCAGCCCCAGCATTTT	TRBV28	-	TRBJ1-5	TRBD1
CASSDLGEWQPQHF	TGTGCCAGCAGTGATTTGGGGGAATGGCAGCCCCAGCATTTT	TRBV6-1	-	TRBJ1-5	-
CASRRFRGGHTEAFF	TGTGCCAGCAGGCGGTTTCGGGGGGGCCACACTGAAGCTTTCTTT	TRBV27	-	TRBJ1-1	-
CASSTTGGGKNTEAFF	TGTGCCAGCAGCACTACAGGGGGCGGGAAGAACACTGAAGCTTTCTTT	TRBV7-9	-	TRBJ1-1	TRBD1
CASSLWGTGSNEQFF	TGTGCCAGCAGCCTTTGGGGTACCGGGAGCAATGAGCAGTTCTTC	TRBV7-2	-	TRBJ2-1	-
CASTRRTGGADEQYF	TGTGCCAGCACCCGCCGTACTGGGGGAGCCGACGAGCAGTACTTC	TRBV7-6	-	TRBJ2-7	-
CATNSNQETQYF	TGTGCCACCAACAGTAACCAAGAGACCCAGTACTTC	TRBV15	-	TRBJ2-5	-
CASSESWMGTGELFF	TGTGCCAGCAGTGAAAGCTGGATGGGCACCGGGGAGCTGTTTTTT	TRBV6-1	-	TRBJ2-2	-
CASSLVGLAGYNEQFF	TGTGCCAGCAGCTTGGTTGGACTAGCGGGATACAATGAGCAGTTCTTC	TRBV5-6	-	TRBJ2-1	TRBD2
CASSLAGGSPLHF	TGTGCCAGCAGCTTAGCGGGGGGTTCACCCCTCCACTTT	TRBV7-9	-	TRBJ1-6	-
CASSWNRNLRDYEQYF	TGTGCCAGCAGCTGGAACAGGAACCTACGTGACTACGAGCAGTACTTC	TRBV7-9	few	TRBJ2-7	-
CASSLGVLANQPQHF	TGTGCCAGCAGCTTGGGAGTACTGGCAAATCAGCCCCAGCATTTT	TRBV5-6	-	TRBJ1-5	-
CASSLDPATDTQYF	TGTGCCAGCAGCTTAGATCCTGCCACAGATACGCAGTATTTT	TRBV5-4	once	TRBJ2-3	-
CASSLSFYEQYF	TGCGCCAGCAGCCTATCCTTCTACGAGCAGTACTTC	TRBV5-1	-	TRBJ2-7	-
CASMDRGGVMNTEAFF	TGTGCCAGTATGGACAGGGGGGGAGTCATGAACACTGAAGCTTTCTTT	TRBV19	-	TRBJ1-1	TRBD1
CASSLVVSGQGANVLTF	TGCGCCAGCAGCTTGGTTGTTTCAGGACAAGGGGCCAACGTCCTGACTTTC	TRBV5-1	-	TRBJ2-6	-
CASSEIREGNEQFF	TGTGCCAGCAGTGAAATCCGGGAGGGGAATGAGCAGTTCTTC	TRBV2	-	TRBJ2-1	TRBD2
CASSLVGQDFYEQYF	TGTGCCAGCAGCTTGGTGGGGCAGGACTTCTACGAGCAGTACTTC	TRBV5-6	few	TRBJ2-7	-
CASIRASGVRETQYF	TGTGCCAGCATTAGGGCTAGCGGGGTTCGTGAGACCCAGTACTTC	TRBV6-5	-	TRBJ2-5	TRBD2
CASSRDGISNQPQHF	TGTGCCAGCAGTCGGGACGGTATTAGCAATCAGCCCCAGCATTTT	TRBV6-5	-	TRBJ1-5	-
CASSSDRSNEKLFF	TGCGCCAGCAGCTCCGACAGGAGTAATGAAAAACTGTTTTTT	TRBV5-1	-	TRBJ1-4	-
CASSLGRTDNEQFF	TGTGCCAGCAGCTTAGGTAGGACTGACAATGAGCAGTTCTTC	TRBV7-2	-	TRBJ2-1	-
CASSPPTLATQYF	TGTGCCAGCTCACCGCCTACTTTGGCGACCCAGTACTTC	TRBV18	-	TRBJ2-5	-
CASSLRQGTEAFF	TGCGCCAGCAGCTTAAGGCAGGGCACTGAAGCTTTCTTT	TRBV5-1	-	TRBJ1-1	-